This T cell receptor beta chain emerged from a study of OX40 agonist ivuxolimab in advanced cancers. Study context: In this trial design, patients received ivuxolimab intravenously at 0.01 to 10 mg/kg every 2 weeks. The dose-escalation cohort was approximately 80% male, with a mean age of about 60 years, ranging about 23 to 90.

There are 13 residues in the CDR3. The V and J ends lost 7 bases and 6 bases respectively, with 13 bases between them. In germline, CDR1 is MNHEY, CDR2 SVGAGI. The repertoire was sequenced with immunoSEQ multiplex PCR; TCRdb's copy has only in-frame clones and lacks some. The data hold about 7,300 clones, with 80% to 85% observed a single time. Sequenced material: CD4+ or CD8+ T cells sorted from blood, taken in a trial of the OX40 agonist ivuxolimab. This TCR was recovered from an adult with an advanced solid tumor such as melanoma, head and neck, liver or kidney cancer. The chain uses TRBV6-5 and TRBJ1-5; no clear D. CDR3 sequence reads: CASTPFVGQPQHF. CDR3 nucleotide sequence: TGTGCCAGCACCCCGTTTGTAGGTCAGCCCCAGCATTTT.